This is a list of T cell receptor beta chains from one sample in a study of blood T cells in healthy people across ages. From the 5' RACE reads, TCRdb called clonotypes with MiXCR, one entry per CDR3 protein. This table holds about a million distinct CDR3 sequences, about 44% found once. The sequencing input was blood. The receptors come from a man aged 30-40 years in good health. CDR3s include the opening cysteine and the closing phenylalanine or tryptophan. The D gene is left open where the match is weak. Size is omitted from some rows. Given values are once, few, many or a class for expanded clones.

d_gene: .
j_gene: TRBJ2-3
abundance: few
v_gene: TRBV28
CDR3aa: CASSLSTLDTQYF
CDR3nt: TGTGCCAGCAGTTTATCAACACTAGATACGCAGTATTTT

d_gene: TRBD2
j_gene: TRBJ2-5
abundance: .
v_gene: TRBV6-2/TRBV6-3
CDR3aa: CASSYVAGVQETQYF
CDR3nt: TGTGCCAGCAGTTACGTAGCGGGGGTTCAAGAGACCCAGTACTTC

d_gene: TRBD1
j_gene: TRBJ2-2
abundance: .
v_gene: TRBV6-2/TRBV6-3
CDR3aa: CASSYRTGAPTGELFF
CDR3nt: TGTGCCAGCAGTTATAGGACAGGGGCCCCCACCGGGGAGCTGTTTTTT

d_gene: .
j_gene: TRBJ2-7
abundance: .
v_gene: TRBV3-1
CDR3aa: CASSQFDEQYF
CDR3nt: TGTGCCAGCAGCCAGTTCGACGAGCAGTACTTC

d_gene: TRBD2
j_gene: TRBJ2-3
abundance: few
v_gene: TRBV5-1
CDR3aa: CASSVGTSGPDTQYF
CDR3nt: TGCGCCAGCAGCGTGGGGACTAGCGGCCCAGATACGCAGTATTTT

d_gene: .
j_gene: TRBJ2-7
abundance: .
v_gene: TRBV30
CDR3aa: CACPGPIEYEQYF
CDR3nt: TGTGCTTGCCCAGGACCCATAGAGTACGAGCAGTACTTC

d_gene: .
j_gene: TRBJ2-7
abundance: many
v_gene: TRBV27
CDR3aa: CASKGSSYEQYF
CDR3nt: TGTGCCAGCAAGGGCAGTTCCTACGAGCAGTACTTC

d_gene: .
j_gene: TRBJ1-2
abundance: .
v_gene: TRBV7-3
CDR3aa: CASSLTGEGSRAYGYTF
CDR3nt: TGTGCCAGCAGCTTAACGGGGGAGGGGTCCAGGGCCTATGGCTACACCTTC

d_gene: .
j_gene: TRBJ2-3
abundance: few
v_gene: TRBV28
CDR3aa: CASLQGSTDTQYF
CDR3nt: TGTGCCAGCCTACAGGGTAGCACAGATACGCAGTATTTT

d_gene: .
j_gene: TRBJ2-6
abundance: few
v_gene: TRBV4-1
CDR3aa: CASSQDPGTSGANVLTF
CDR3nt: TGCGCCAGCAGCCAAGATCCGGGCACCTCTGGGGCCAACGTCCTGACTTTC

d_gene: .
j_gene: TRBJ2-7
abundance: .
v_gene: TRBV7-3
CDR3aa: CASSLRGGGSTYEQYF
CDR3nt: TGTGCCAGCAGCTTAAGAGGGGGGGGGTCAACCTACGAGCAGTACTTC

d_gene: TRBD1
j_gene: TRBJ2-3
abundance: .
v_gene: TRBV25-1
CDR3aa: CASSEWRTGSPDTQYF
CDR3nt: TGTGCCAGCAGTGAATGGAGGACAGGGTCACCAGATACGCAGTATTTT

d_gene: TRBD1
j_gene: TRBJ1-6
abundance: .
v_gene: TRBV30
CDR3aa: CAWSRSGQGNSPLHF
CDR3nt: TGTGCCTGGAGTCGGTCGGGACAGGGCAATTCACCCCTCCACTTT

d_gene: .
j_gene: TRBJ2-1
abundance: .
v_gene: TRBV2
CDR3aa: CASSSGTSYDNEQFF
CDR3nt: TGTGCCAGCAGCTCCGGGACATCGTATGACAATGAGCAGTTCTTC

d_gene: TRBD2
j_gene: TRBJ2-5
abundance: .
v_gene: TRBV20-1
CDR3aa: CSAGGGALGNEQYF
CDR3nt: TGCAGTGCCGGCGGGGGGGCCCTGGGCAATGAGCAGTACTTC

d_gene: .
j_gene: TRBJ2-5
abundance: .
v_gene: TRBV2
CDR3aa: CASNAGAQETQYF
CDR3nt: TGTGCCAGCAACGCAGGGGCTCAAGAGACCCAGTACTTC

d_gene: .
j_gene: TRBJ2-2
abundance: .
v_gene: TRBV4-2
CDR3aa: CASSQEYGGFTGELFF
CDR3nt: TGTGCCAGCAGCCAAGAGTATGGGGGATTCACCGGGGAGCTGTTTTTT

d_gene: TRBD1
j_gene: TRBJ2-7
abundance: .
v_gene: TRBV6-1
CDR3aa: CASSELTGDTYEQYF
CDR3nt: TGTGCCAGCAGTGAACTGACAGGGGATACTTACGAGCAGTACTTC

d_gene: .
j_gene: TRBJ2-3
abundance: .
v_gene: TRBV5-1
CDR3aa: CASSLAGGRSYTDTQYF
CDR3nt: TGCGCCAGCAGCTTGGCGGGGGGCAGGTCTTACACAGATACGCAGTATTTT

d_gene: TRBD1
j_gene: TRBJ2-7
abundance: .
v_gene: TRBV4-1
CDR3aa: CASSQLRGQGEQYF
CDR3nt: TGCGCCAGCAGCCAACTCAGAGGACAGGGCGAGCAGTACTTC

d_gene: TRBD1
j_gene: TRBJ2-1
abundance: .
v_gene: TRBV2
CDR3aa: CAPGGSSYNEQFF
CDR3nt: TGTGCCCCAGGGGGTAGTTCCTACAATGAGCAGTTCTTC

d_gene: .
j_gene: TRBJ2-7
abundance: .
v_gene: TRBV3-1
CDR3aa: CASSSHSNEQYF
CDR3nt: TGTGCCAGCAGCTCACATTCCAATGAGCAGTACTTC

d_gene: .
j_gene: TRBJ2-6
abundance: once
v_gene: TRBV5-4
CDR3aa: CASSLDGSSGANVLTF
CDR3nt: TGTGCCAGCAGCTTGGACGGCAGCTCTGGGGCCAACGTCCTGACTTTC

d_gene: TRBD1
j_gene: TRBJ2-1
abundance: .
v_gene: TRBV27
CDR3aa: CASRTGLGHEQFF
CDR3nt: TGTGCCAGCAGGACAGGGCTAGGCCACGAGCAGTTCTTC